The entry that follows covers one T cell receptor beta chain sequence. This record comes from a study of cytomegalovirus exposure and HLA in healthy donors. PCR amplification relied on 60 Vbeta primers (plus 13 Jbeta primers). Repertoires were generated with immunoSEQ multiplex PCR, while TCRdb's copy carries only in-frame clones and drops some. The sample lists 150,000 or so clones; approximately 75% were seen once. The V end lost 6 bases, the J end lost 4 bases, and 16 bases lay between the germline ends. This CDR3 is built from 14 residues. CDR1 is SGHAT and CDR2 is FQNNGV in the germline V gene. This clonotype was obtained from a girl between 10 and 17 years old in good health and CMV-seronegative. The material sequenced was PBMCs. The genes are TRBV11-2 and TRBJ2-7; TRBD1 is a possible D gene (8 bases). CDR3 amino acids: CASRVTGGAYEQYF. DNA of the CDR3: TGTGCCAGCAGAGTTACAGGGGGGGCATACGAGCAGTACTTC.